This TCR beta chain was recorded in a study of T cell changes during pregnancy in multiple sclerosis. TCRdb's table, derived via immunoSEQ multiplex PCR, lists solely in-frame clones and lacks some. The table includes about 52,000 clones, around 94% detected once. The input for sequencing was CD4+ T cells from peripheral blood mononuclear cells, taken in the third trimester of pregnancy. The receptor was derived from a female donor with multiple sclerosis, enrolled in a pregnancy study.

The CDR3: CASRPFLGVSTEAFF. The CDR3 DNA sequence: TGTGCCAGCAGACCATTTTTAGGGGTGAGCACTGAAGCTTTCTTT. The chain is built from TRBV27 and TRBJ1-1; D is perhaps TRBD1 (5 bases). Germline values: CDR1 MNHEY, CDR2 SMNVEV (reference sequence). The CDR3 is made up of 15 amino acids. Deletions cut 6 bases from V and 4 bases from J, with 18 bases between.